This is a list of T cell receptor beta chains from one sample in a study of cytomegalovirus exposure and HLA in healthy donors. Produced via immunoSEQ multiplex PCR; TCRdb's table is partial and in-frame only. The repertoire has approximately 110,000 clones, 80% of them found once; the top ten carry less than 0.25%. Sequencing was carried out using PBMCs. All receptors derive from a man aged 45-65 years in good health and CMV-seronegative. CDR3s include the opening cysteine and the closing phenylalanine or tryptophan. The D gene is left open where the match is weak. Where a row states a size, it is once, few, many or the class of an expanded clone; other rows omit it.

TRBJ1-6	-	once	TRBV28	CASSFVPQENSPLHF	TGTGCCAGCAGTTTTGTCCCCCAGGAAAATTCACCCCTCCACTTT
TRBJ2-1	-	-	TRBV5-4	CASRPEPSQNEQFF	TGTGCCAGCAGACCCGAACCTAGCCAAAATGAGCAGTTCTTC
TRBJ2-4	-	-	TRBV4-1	CASSQVLGKGAKNIQYF	TGCGCCAGCAGCCAAGTACTTGGGAAGGGGGCCAAAAACATTCAGTACTTC
TRBJ2-3	TRBD2	-	TRBV19	CASSFTSGITDTQYF	TGTGCCAGTAGTTTTACTAGCGGTATCACAGATACGCAGTATTTT
TRBJ1-2	TRBD1	-	TRBV23-1	CATRDRLSYGYPF	TGCGCCACCCGGGACAGGTTATCCTATGGCTACCCCTTC
TRBJ2-7	TRBD1	-	TRBV7-7	CASSLGTGLTYEQYF	TGTGCCAGCAGCCTCGGGACAGGCCTCACCTACGAGCAGTACTTC
TRBJ2-1	-	-	TRBV2	CASRQGTEQFF	TGTGCCAGCAGGCAGGGTACTGAGCAGTTCTTC
TRBJ1-3	-	-	TRBV4-1	CASSQEVAISGNTIYF	TGCGCCAGCAGCCAAGAGGTCGCGATCTCTGGAAACACCATATATTTT
TRBJ2-7	-	-	TRBV11-2	CASSSGQTGPREQYF	TGTGCCAGCAGCTCCGGACAGACGGGGCCGCGCGAGCAGTACTTC
TRBJ2-7	TRBD1	-	TRBV15	CATSRDRGIHEQYF	TGTGCCACCAGCAGGGACAGGGGTATCCACGAGCAGTACTTC
TRBJ1-4	TRBD1	-	TRBV6-1	CASSEVHRGVNEKLFF	TGTGCCAGCAGTGAGGTTCACAGGGGAGTTAATGAAAAACTGTTTTTT
TRBJ2-7	-	-	TRBV7-9	CASSSQTGPYEQYF	TGTGCCAGCAGCTCCCAGACAGGCCCCTACGAGCAGTACTTC
TRBJ2-5	-	-	TRBV20-1	CSGTVQETQYF	TGCAGTGGGACAGTTCAAGAGACCCAGTACTTC
TRBJ2-1	-	-	TRBV7-9	CASSLALGMRNEQFF	TGTGCCAGCAGCTTAGCGCTGGGTATGAGGAATGAGCAGTTCTTC
TRBJ2-5	-	-	TRBV4-1	CASSHQVSETQYF	TGCGCCAGCAGCCATCAGGTTTCGGAGACCCAGTACTTC
TRBJ1-4	-	-	TRBV25-1	CASTRHVNEKLFF	TGTGCCAGCACCAGGCACGTAAATGAAAAACTGTTTTTT
TRBJ2-1	TRBD1	-	TRBV7-3	CASSPRAGQVINEQFF	TGTGCCAGCAGCCCTAGGGCGGGACAGGTAATCAATGAGCAGTTCTTC
TRBJ1-2	-	-	TRBV6-5	CASSYLREGGGYTF	TGTGCCAGCAGTTACCTCAGGGAAGGGGGTGGCTACACCTTC
TRBJ2-1	-	-	TRBV7-2	CASSLLARLPPKEQFF	TGTGCCAGCAGCTTATTAGCCCGACTACCACCGAAGGAGCAGTTCTTC
TRBJ1-1	TRBD1	-	TRBV2	CASSGQGGYTEAFF	TGTGCCAGCAGCGGACAGGGAGGGTACACTGAAGCTTTCTTT
TRBJ2-3	-	-	TRBV19	CASSINQGRPDTQYF	TGTGCCAGTAGTATTAATCAGGGGCGCCCCGATACGCAGTATTTT
TRBJ1-2	-	-	TRBV10-3	CAISDPDRTSGYGYTF	TGTGCCATCAGTGATCCCGACAGGACATCAGGGTATGGCTACACCTTC
TRBJ1-2	-	once	TRBV5-1	CASSLAAGSDYGYTF	TGCGCCAGCAGCTTGGCGGCGGGGTCGGACTATGGCTACACCTTC
TRBJ2-7	-	-	TRBV6-1	CASSVGGYYEQYF	TGTGCCAGCAGTGTAGGCGGGTACTACGAGCAGTACTTC
TRBJ2-3	-	-	TRBV28	CASSFAGSTDTQYF	TGTGCCAGCAGTTTTGCCGGGAGCACAGATACGCAGTATTTT
TRBJ2-5	-	-	TRBV10-3	CAISVGGETQYF	TGTGCCATCAGTGTTGGAGGAGAGACCCAGTACTTC
TRBJ1-1	TRBD1	-	TRBV2	CASSVEGTGNTEAFF	TGTGCCAGCAGTGTGGAGGGGACAGGAAACACTGAAGCTTTCTTT
TRBJ2-7	TRBD2	-	TRBV9	CASSHAGGTSGQCRYF	TGTGCCAGCAGCCACGCGGGGGGGACTAGCGGGCAATGTAGGTACTTC
TRBJ2-3	TRBD1	-	TRBV29-1	CSVAGGAGTDTQYF	TGCAGCGTTGCAGGGGGCGCCGGGACAGATACGCAGTATTTT
TRBJ2-7	TRBD1	-	TRBV7-8	CASSYSGQGGYEQYF	TGTGCCAGCAGCTATTCTGGACAGGGTGGCTACGAGCAGTACTTC
TRBJ2-2	-	-	TRBV5-4	CASSLGGPRELFF	TGTGCCAGCAGCCTAGGAGGACCTAGGGAGCTGTTTTTT
TRBJ2-7	TRBD2	-	TRBV4-3	CASSPGLAGTYEQYF	TGCGCCAGCAGCCCCGGACTAGCGGGGACCTACGAGCAGTACTTC
TRBJ2-2	-	-	TRBV10-3	CAISELGGAQTGELFF	TGTGCCATCAGTGAGCTGGGGGGGGCGCAGACCGGGGAGCTGTTTTTT
TRBJ2-1	TRBD1	-	TRBV7-8	CASSLGTGVNEQFF	TGTGCCAGCAGCTTAGGGACAGGGGTGAATGAGCAGTTCTTC
TRBJ1-5	-	-	TRBV25-1	CASSESGNQPQHF	TGTGCCAGCAGTGAATCGGGCAATCAGCCCCAGCATTTT
TRBJ1-4	TRBD1	-	TRBV7-8	CASSLRTGTEKLFF	TGTGCCAGCAGCTTAAGGACAGGGACTGAAAAACTGTTTTTT
TRBJ2-3	-	-	TRBV7-2	CASRVRVTSTDTQYF	TGTGCCAGCAGGGTCCGGGTCACTAGCACAGATACGCAGTATTTT
TRBJ2-5	TRBD2	-	TRBV5-1	CASQALAGEETQYF	TGCGCCTCCCAGGCGTTAGCGGGAGAAGAGACCCAGTACTTC
TRBJ1-3	-	once	TRBV5-4	CASSPGGGMEGNTIYF	TGTGCCAGCAGCCCTGGTGGGGGCATGGAAGGAAACACCATATATTTT
TRBJ2-7	TRBD1	-	TRBV30	CACELTGALYEQYF	TGTGCCTGCGAGCTTACAGGGGCACTCTACGAGCAGTACTTC
TRBJ2-5	-	-	TRBV12-1	CASSFIGQKETQYF	TGTGCCAGCAGCTTTATTGGACAGAAAGAGACCCAGTACTTC
TRBJ1-2	-	-	TRBV10-1	CASSERRVRYGYTF	TGCGCCAGCAGTGAGAGGAGGGTAAGATATGGCTACACCTTC
TRBJ2-2	TRBD1	-	TRBV5-6	CASSSTGAIAGELFF	TGTGCCAGCAGCTCGACAGGGGCGATAGCCGGGGAGCTGTTTTTT